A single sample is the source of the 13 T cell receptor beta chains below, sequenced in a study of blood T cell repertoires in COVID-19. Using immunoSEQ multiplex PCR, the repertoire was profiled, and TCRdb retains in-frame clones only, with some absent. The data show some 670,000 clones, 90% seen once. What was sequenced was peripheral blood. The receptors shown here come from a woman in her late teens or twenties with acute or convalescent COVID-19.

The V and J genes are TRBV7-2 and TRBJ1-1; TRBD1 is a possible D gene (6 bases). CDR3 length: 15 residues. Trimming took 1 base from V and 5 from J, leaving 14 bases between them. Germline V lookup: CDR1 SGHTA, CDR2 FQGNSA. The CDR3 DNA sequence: TGTGCCAGCAGCTTAGAGGGGGGGCGCGGGACTGAAGCTTTCTTT. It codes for CASSLEGGRGTEAFF.

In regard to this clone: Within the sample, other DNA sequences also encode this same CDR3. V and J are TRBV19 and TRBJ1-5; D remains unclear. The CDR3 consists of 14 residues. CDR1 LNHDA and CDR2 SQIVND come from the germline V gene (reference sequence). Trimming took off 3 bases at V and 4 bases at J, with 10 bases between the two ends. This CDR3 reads CASSMGGSNQPQHF. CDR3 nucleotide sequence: TGTGCCAGTAGTATGGGAGGCTCTAATCAGCCCCAGCATTTT.

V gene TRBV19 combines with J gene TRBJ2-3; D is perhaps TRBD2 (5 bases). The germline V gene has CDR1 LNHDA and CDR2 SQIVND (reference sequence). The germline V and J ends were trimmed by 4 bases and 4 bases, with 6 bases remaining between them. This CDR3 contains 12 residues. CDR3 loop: CASSTGSDTQYF. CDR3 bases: TGTGCCAGTAGTACGGGGTCAGATACGCAGTATTTT.

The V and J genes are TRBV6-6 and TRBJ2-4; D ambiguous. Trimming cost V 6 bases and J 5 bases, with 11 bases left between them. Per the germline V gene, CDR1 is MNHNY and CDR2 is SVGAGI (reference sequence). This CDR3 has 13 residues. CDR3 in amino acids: CASRVPAENIQYF. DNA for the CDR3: TGTGCCAGCAGAGTCCCTGCGGAAAACATTCAGTACTTC.

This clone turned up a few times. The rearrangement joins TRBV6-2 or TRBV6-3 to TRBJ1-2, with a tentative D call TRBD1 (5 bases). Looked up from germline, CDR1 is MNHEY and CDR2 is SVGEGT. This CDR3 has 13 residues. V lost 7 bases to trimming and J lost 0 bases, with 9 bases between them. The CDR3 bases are TGTGCCAGCAACCCGACAGCTAACTATGGCTACACCTTC. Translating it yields CASNPTANYGYTF.

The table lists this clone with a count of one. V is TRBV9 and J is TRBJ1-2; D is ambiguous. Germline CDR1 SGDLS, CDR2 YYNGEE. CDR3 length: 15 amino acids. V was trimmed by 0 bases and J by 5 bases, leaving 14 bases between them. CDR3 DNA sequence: TGTGCCAGCAGCGTAGCGTCGGCCGAGGTATATGGCTACACCTTC. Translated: CASSVASAEVYGYTF.

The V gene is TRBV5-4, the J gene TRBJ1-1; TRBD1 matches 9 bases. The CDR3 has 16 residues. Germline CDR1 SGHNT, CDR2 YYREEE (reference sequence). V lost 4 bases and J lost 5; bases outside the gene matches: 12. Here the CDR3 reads CASSPSIGTGKTEAFF. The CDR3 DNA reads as TGTGCCAGCAGCCCCTCAATCGGGACAGGGAAGACTGAAGCTTTCTTT.

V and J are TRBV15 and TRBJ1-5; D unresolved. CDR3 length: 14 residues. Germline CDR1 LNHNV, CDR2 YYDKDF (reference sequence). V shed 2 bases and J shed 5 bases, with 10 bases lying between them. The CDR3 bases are TGTGCCACCAGCAGACGATGGCGGGATCAGCCCCAGCATTTT. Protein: CATSRRWRDQPQHF.

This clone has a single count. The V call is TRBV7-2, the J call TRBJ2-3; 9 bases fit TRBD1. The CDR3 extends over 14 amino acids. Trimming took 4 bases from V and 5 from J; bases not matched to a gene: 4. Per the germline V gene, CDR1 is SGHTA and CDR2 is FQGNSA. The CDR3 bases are TGTGCCAGCAGCTGGAGACAGGGGGAAGATACGCAGTATTTT. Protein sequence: CASSWRQGEDTQYF.

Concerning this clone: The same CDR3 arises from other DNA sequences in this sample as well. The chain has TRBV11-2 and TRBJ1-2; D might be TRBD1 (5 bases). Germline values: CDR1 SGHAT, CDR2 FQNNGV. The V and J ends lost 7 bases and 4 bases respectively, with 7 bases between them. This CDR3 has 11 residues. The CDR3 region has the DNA TGTGCCAGCACCGACAGCTATGGCTACACCTTC. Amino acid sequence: CASTDSYGYTF. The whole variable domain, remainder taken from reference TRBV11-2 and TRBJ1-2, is EAGVAQSPRYKIIEKRQSVAFWCNPISGHATLYWYQQILGQGPKLLIQFQNNGVVDDSQLPKDRFSAERLKGVDSTLKIQPAKLEDSAVYLCASTDSYGYTFGSGTRLTVV.

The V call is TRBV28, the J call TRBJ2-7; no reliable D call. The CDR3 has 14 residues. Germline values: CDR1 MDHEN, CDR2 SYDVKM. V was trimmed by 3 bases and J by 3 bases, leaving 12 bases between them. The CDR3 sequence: CASSFFIIGYEQYF. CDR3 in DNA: TGTGCCAGCAGTTTCTTTATAATCGGCTACGAGCAGTACTTC.

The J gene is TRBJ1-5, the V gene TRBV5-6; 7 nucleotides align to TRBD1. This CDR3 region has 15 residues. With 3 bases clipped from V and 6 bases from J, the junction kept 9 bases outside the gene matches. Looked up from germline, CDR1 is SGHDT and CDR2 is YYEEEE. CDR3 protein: CASSSYRGRSQPQHF. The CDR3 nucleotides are TGTGCCAGCAGCTCCTACAGGGGCCGGAGTCAGCCCCAGCATTTT. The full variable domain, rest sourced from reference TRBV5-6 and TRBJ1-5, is DAGVTQSPTHLIKTRGQQVTLRCSPKSGHDTVSWYQQALGQGPQFIFQYYEEEERQRGNFPDRFSGHQFPNYSSELNVNALLLGDSALYLCASSSYRGRSQPQHFGDGTRLSIL.

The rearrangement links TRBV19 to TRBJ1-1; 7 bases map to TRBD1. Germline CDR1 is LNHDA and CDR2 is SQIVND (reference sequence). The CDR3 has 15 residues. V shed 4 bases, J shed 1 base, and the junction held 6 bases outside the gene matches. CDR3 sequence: CASSREGGWNTEAFF. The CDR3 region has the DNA TGTGCCAGTAGTAGAGAAGGGGGCTGGAACACTGAAGCTTTCTTT. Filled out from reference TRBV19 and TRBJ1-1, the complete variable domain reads DGGITQSPKYLFRKEGQNVTLSCEQNLNHDAMYWYRQDPGQGLRLIYYSQIVNDFQKGDIAEGYSVSREKKESFPLTVTSAQKNPTAFYLCASSREGGWNTEAFFGQGTRLTVV.